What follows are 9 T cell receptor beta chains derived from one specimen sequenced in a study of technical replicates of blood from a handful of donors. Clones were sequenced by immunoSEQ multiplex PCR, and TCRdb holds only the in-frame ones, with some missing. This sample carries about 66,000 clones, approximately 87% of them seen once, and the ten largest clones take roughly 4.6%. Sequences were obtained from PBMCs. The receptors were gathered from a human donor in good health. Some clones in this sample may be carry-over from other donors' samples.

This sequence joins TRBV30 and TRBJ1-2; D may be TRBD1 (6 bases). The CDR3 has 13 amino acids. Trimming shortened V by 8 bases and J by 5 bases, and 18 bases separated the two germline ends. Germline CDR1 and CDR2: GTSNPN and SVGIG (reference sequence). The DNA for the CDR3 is TGTGCCCGGCTAGGGGGAAGTGGATATGGCTACACCTTC. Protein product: CARLGGSGYGYTF.

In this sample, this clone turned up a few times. This CDR3 reads CASSLLGGYGYTF. CDR3 nucleotide sequence: TGTGCCAGCAGTTTATTGGGGGGTTATGGCTACACCTTC. This chain joins TRBV27 and TRBJ1-2, with a weak D call TRBD1 (5 bases). The CDR3 covers 13 residues. Germline V lookup: CDR1 MNHEY, CDR2 SMNVEV (reference sequence). Trimming left V 1 base short and J 5 bases short, with 8 bases between.

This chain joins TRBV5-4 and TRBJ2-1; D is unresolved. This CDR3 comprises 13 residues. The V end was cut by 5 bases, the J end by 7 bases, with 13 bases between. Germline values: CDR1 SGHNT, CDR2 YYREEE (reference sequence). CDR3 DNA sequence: TGTGCCAGCAGTCCGGGTGATCAAAATGAGCAGTTCTTC. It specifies CASSPGDQNEQFF. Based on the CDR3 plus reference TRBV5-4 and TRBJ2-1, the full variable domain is ETGVTQSPTHLIKTRGQQVTLRCSSQSGHNTVSWYQQALGQGPQFIFQYYREEENGRGNFPPRFSGLQFPNYSSELNVNALELDDSALYLCASSPGDQNEQFFGPGTRLTVL.

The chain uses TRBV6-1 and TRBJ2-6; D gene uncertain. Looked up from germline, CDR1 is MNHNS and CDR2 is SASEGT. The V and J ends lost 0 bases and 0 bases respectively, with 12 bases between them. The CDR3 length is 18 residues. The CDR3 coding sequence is TGTGCCAGCAGTGAAGCCCACCAAGTCTACTCTGGGGCCAACGTCCTGACTTTC. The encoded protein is CASSEAHQVYSGANVLTF.

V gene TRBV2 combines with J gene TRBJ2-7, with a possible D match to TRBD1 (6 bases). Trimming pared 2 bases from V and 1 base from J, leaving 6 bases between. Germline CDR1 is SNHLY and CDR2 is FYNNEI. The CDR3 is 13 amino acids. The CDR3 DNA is TGTGCCAGCAGTGAAACAGGGTCCTACGAGCAGTACTTC. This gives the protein CASSETGSYEQYF. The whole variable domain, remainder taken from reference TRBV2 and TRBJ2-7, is EPEVTQTPSHQVTQMGQEVILRCVPISNHLYFYWYRQILGQKVEFLVSFYNNEISEKSEIFDDQFSVERPDGSNFTLKIRSTKLEDSAMYFCASSETGSYEQYFGPGTRLTVT.

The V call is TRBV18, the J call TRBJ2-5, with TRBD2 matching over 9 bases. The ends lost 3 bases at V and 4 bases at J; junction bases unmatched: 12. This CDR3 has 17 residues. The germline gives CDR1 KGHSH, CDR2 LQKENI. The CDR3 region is CASSPRGGPQGSETQYF. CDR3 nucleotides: TGTGCCAGCTCACCGCGGGGGGGCCCTCAAGGTTCAGAGACCCAGTACTTC.

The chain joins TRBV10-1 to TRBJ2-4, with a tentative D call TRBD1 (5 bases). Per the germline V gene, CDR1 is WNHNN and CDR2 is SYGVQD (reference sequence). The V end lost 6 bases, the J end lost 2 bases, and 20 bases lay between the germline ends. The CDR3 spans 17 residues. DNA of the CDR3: TGCGCCAGCAGGAAAAACGCAAAAGACAGTACCAAAAACATTCAGTACTTC. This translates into CASRKNAKDSTKNIQYF.

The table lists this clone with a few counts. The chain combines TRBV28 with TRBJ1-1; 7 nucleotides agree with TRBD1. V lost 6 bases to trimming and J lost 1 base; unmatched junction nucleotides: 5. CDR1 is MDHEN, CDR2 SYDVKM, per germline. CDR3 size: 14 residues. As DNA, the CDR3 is TGTGCCAGCAGCCCGGGACAGCCGAACACTGAAGCTTTCTTT. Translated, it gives CASSPGQPNTEAFF.

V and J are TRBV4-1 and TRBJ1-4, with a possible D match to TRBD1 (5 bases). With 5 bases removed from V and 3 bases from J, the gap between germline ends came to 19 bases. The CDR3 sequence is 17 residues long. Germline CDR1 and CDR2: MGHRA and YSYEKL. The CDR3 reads CASSARHGGVANEKLFF. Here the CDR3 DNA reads TGCGCCAGCAGCGCAAGACATGGGGGGGTGGCTAATGAAAAACTGTTTTTT.